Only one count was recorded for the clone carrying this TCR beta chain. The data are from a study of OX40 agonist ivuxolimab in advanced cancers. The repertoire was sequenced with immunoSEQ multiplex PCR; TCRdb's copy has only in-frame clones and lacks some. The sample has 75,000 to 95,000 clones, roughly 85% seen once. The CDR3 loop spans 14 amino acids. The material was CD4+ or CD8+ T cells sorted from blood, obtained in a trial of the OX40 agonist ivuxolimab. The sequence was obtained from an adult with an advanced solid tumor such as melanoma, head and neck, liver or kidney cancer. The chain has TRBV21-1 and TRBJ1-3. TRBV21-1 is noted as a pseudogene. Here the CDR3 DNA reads TGTGCCAGCAGCCCTCTAACGGGTGGAAACACCATATATTTT. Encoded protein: CASSPLTGGNTIYF.